These 12 T cell receptor beta chains share one sample of origin, sequenced in a study of beta chain features in type 1 diabetes. The study's findings and limits: Shorter TCRB CDR3s, moderately but significantly so, were found in Type 1 diabetes patients in all four CD4+ subsets.

No cognate antigen is known for these TCRs. The entirety of the isolated RNA underwent reverse transcription, so expressed TCRB transcripts were sequenced. Method: immunoSEQ multiplex PCR; TCRdb's copy keeps in-frame clones and lacks some. The data show over 650,000 clones, with 11% to 15% seen just once and nearly 0.04% held by the top ten. Material for sequencing was naive CD4+ T cells from blood. The origin of the receptors is a man aged 18-30 years with type 1 diabetes.

The chain recombines TRBV2 with TRBJ1-1; no clear D. Per germline, CDR1 SNHLY and CDR2 FYNNEI. CDR3 length: 11 amino acids. V was clipped by 0 bases and J by 10 bases, with 6 bases between them. DNA for the CDR3: TGTGCCAGCAGTGAAGCCCCCCCAGCTTTCTTT. Amino acid sequence: CASSEAPPAFF. Combining the CDR3 with reference TRBV2 and TRBJ1-1 gives the whole variable domain EPEVTQTPSHQVTQMGQEVILRCVPISNHLYFYWYRQILGQKVEFLVSFYNNEISEKSEIFDDQFSVERPDGSNFTLKIRSTKLEDSAMYFCASSEAPPAFFGQGTRLTVV.

In this sample, this clone turned up a few times. The chain has TRBV5-8 and TRBJ2-6; D not resolved. The V gene's germline CDR1 is SGHTS and CDR2 YDEGEE. This CDR3 is built from 16 residues. The ends were cut back, 6 bases at V and 0 bases at J, with 13 bases in the middle. The CDR3 here is CASKSDLSSGANVLTF. The CDR3 DNA reads TGTGCCAGCAAGTCGGACCTGAGCTCTGGGGCCAACGTCCTGACTTTC.

V usage is TRBV10-3 and J usage is TRBJ2-5; D is ambiguous. The ends were cut back, 0 bases at V and 5 bases at J, with 13 bases in the middle. The germline gives CDR1 ENHRY, CDR2 SYGVKD. CDR3 length equals 15 residues. The CDR3 region has the DNA TGTGCCATCAGTGAGTCTGGCAGGTTTGACGAGACCCAGTACTTC. It translates to CAISESGRFDETQYF.

The chain links TRBV2 to TRBJ1-5; D remains unclear. Germline CDR1 SNHLY, CDR2 FYNNEI. CDR3 length: 12 amino acids. V was cut by 4 bases and J by 6 bases, with 7 bases left in between. The CDR3 nucleotides are TGTGCCAGCAGTGGAGAGGGTCAGCCCCAGCATTTT. Its protein product is CASSGEGQPQHF.

Comment on this clone: A junction boundary mismatches the germline segment, possibly from a read error. The chain couples TRBV30 to TRBJ2-7; D gene unclear. Germline CDR1 and CDR2: GTSNPN and SVGIG (reference sequence). This CDR3 is 12 amino acids long. CDR3 sequence: CARSVGPYEQYF. In DNA, the CDR3 is TGTGCCCGGAGTGTGGGTCCTTACGAGCAGTACTTC.

V and J are TRBV27 and TRBJ2-7; TRBD2 matches 12 bases. V gave up 4 bases and J gave up 3 bases; unmatched junction bases: 4. Per the germline V gene, CDR1 is MNHEY and CDR2 is SMNVEV (reference sequence). The CDR3 totals 15 residues. The CDR3 loop reads CASSSPSGGVYEQYF. CDR3 in DNA: TGTGCCAGCAGTTCCCCTAGCGGGGGGGTCTACGAGCAGTACTTC.

The chain employs TRBV10-3 and TRBJ2-3; the match to TRBD1 covers 9 bases. V lost 5 bases, J lost 3 bases, and 6 bases stayed unmatched. The CDR3 has 15 residues. Germline CDR1 is ENHRY and CDR2 is SYGVKD. CDR3 loop: CAISRKGQGTDTQYF. CDR3 bases: TGTGCCATCAGTAGGAAAGGACAGGGGACAGATACGCAGTATTTT.

To note about this clone: Other DNA sequences in the same sample also yield this CDR3. V and J are TRBV4-2 and TRBJ1-5; 7 bases line up with TRBD1. This CDR3 has 16 residues. Germline assignment: CDR1 LGHNA and CDR2 YNFKEQ. The junction had 4 bases not matched to a gene; V was cut back by 0 bases and J by 2 bases. As DNA, the CDR3 is TGTGCCAGCAGCCAAGACCCGGGACAGCGCAATCAGCCCCAGCATTTT. Translation gives CASSQDPGQRNQPQHF.

The gene calls are TRBV4-2 and TRBJ2-1; D ambiguous. The CDR3 extends over 15 amino acids. Germline V gene lookup returns CDR1 LGHNA and CDR2 YNFKEQ. V lost 0 bases, J lost 2 bases, and 8 bases lay in between. CDR3 loop: CASSQDYRTYNEQFF. The CDR3 coding sequence is TGTGCCAGCAGCCAAGATTATCGGACCTACAATGAGCAGTTCTTC.

This clone has only a few counts. V gene TRBV6-6 combines with J gene TRBJ2-7; a weak D match, TRBD2 (8 bases). The CDR3 consists of 12 residues. Germline V CDR1 and CDR2: MNHNY, SVGAGI (reference sequence). V lost 8 bases, J lost 11 bases, and 19 bases lay in between. As DNA, the CDR3 is TGTGCCAGCTCCCTTCCAGGGGGACTAGAGTACTTC. Its translation is CASSLPGGLEYF.

The chain uses TRBV25-1 and TRBJ1-1; D unresolved. V was shortened by 3 bases and J by 4 bases, with 9 bases between the two germline ends. Germline CDR1 reads MGHDK; CDR2 reads SYGVNS. There are 13 residues in the CDR3. The CDR3 DNA reads TGTGCCAGCAGTGACAGGCTCCTCACTGAAGCTTTCTTT. This gives the protein CASSDRLLTEAFF.

This clone has more than one count but fewer than ten. The chain uses TRBV29-1 and TRBJ2-3; 10 nucleotides match TRBD2. Germline V gene data show CDR1 as SQVTM and CDR2 as ANQGSEA. The trim removed 6 bases at V and 5 bases at J, leaving 5 bases unmatched. CDR3 length: 13 residues. Here the CDR3 DNA reads TGCAGCGTCCCGGGACTAGCGAAAGATACGCAGTATTTT. This gives the protein CSVPGLAKDTQYF.